A selection of T cell receptor beta chains follows, all from one sample in a study of neoadjuvant nivolumab and ipilimumab in lung cancer. The table came from immunoSEQ multiplex PCR; TCRdb's copy has only in-frame clones and leaves some out. The sample has around 17,000 clones, 60% to 80% seen once; the top ten hold around 7.8%. The sequences come from tumor tissue, collected after neoadjuvant nivolumab, alone or with ipilimumab, at or shortly before surgery. The receptors derive from an adult with non-small cell lung cancer. Both conserved end residues are part of each CDR3. The D gene is left open where the match is weak. The size entry is marked missing in some rows and otherwise reads once, few, many or a size class.

TRBJ1-5	-	TRBV6-6	TRBD1	CASSLRGQGGNQPQHF	TGTGCCAGCAGTCTCCGGGGGCAGGGGGGCAATCAGCCCCAGCATTTT
TRBJ2-3	once	TRBV6-1	TRBD2	CASSGPRTSGAADTQYF	TGTGCCAGCAGTGGCCCCCGGACTAGCGGGGCGGCAGATACGCAGTATTTT
TRBJ1-2	-	TRBV18	-	CASSPTYSYGYTF	TGTGCCAGCTCACCTACGTACAGCTATGGCTACACCTTC
TRBJ1-2	-	TRBV7-9	TRBD1	CASSIGQGMVYGYTF	TGTGCCAGCAGCATTGGACAGGGAATGGTTTATGGCTACACCTTC
TRBJ1-2	-	TRBV7-9	TRBD1	CASSLGRDRGPYGYTF	TGTGCCAGCAGCTTAGGCAGGGACAGGGGACCTTATGGCTACACCTTC
TRBJ1-2	once	TRBV29-1	TRBD1	CSVGTGGLFGYTF	TGCAGCGTCGGGACAGGGGGCCTATTTGGCTACACCTTC
TRBJ2-5	-	TRBV27	TRBD1	CASSTHRGLVETQYF	TGTGCCAGCAGTACCCACAGGGGGTTGGTAGAGACCCAGTACTTC
TRBJ1-1	-	TRBV7-9	TRBD1	CASSSRGIDVTEAFF	TGTGCCAGCAGCTCCAGGGGGATCGATGTCACTGAAGCTTTCTTT
TRBJ2-6	-	TRBV11-1	TRBD1	CASSFGARTGAGANVLTF	TGTGCCAGCAGCTTTGGGGCCAGAACAGGGGCTGGGGCCAACGTCCTGACTTTC
TRBJ1-5	medium-sized	TRBV4-1	-	CASSQGGEPQHF	TGCGCCAGCAGCCAAGGGGGGGAGCCCCAGCATTTT
TRBJ1-2	-	TRBV7-9	-	CASSLRLEGYTF	TGTGCCAGCAGCTTAAGACTAGAGGGCTACACCTTC
TRBJ1-5	-	TRBV19	-	CASRGRSLGPQHF	TGTGCCAGTAGAGGTCGTAGCCTGGGGCCCCAGCATTTT
TRBJ2-7	-	TRBV11-2	TRBD1	CASSLGTGAYEQYF	TGTGCCAGCAGCTTAGGGACAGGGGCCTACGAGCAGTACTTC
TRBJ1-6	-	TRBV2	-	CASKHKTYNSPLHF	TGTGCCAGCAAACACAAGACATATAATTCACCCCTCCACTTT
TRBJ1-5	few	TRBV6-1	-	CASSVGQHQPQHF	TGTGCCAGCAGTGTCGGACAGCACCAGCCCCAGCATTTT
TRBJ2-2	-	TRBV7-6	TRBD1	CASSSGQGETGELFF	TGTGCCAGCAGCTCGGGACAGGGGGAAACCGGGGAGCTGTTTTTT
TRBJ2-3	once	TRBV2	-	CASRPQGLGTDTQYF	TGTGCCAGCAGGCCCCAGGGGCTAGGCACAGATACGCAGTATTTT
TRBJ1-5	-	TRBV7-2	-	CASTRDNQPQHF	TGTGCCAGCACCCGTGACAATCAGCCCCAGCATTTT
TRBJ2-7	few	TRBV4-3	-	CASSQGAGFYEQYF	TGCGCCAGCAGCCAAGGAGCGGGTTTCTACGAGCAGTACTTC
TRBJ2-4	-	TRBV5-1	TRBD2	CASSPYRGLAGGRGNIQYF	TGCGCCAGCAGTCCTTATCGGGGACTAGCGGGGGGGCGTGGAAACATTCAGTACTTC
TRBJ2-3	-	TRBV2	TRBD1	CASIGLGQGVRNF	TGTGCCAGCATCGGATTAGGACAGGGGGTCAGAAATTTT
TRBJ2-3	-	TRBV11-2	TRBD2	CASSSSAGGIGTQYF	TGTGCCAGCAGCTCTTCAGCGGGGGGAATAGGTACGCAGTATTTT
TRBJ1-6	medium-sized	TRBV6-5	TRBD1	CASSYGGQGSNSPLHF	TGTGCCAGCAGTTACGGGGGACAGGGCTCAAATTCACCCCTCCACTTT
TRBJ1-6	-	TRBV6-5	-	CASRPQSGRNSPLHF	TGTGCCAGCAGACCACAGTCGGGTCGTAATTCACCCCTCCACTTT
TRBJ2-1	-	TRBV11-3	TRBD1	CASSLRRGQGNEQFF	TGTGCCAGCAGCTTGAGAAGGGGGCAGGGGAATGAGCAGTTCTTC
TRBJ2-7	-	TRBV7-9	-	CASSLIPTGNNEQYF	TGTGCCAGCAGCTTAATCCCCACCGGGAACAACGAGCAGTACTTC
TRBJ1-1	-	TRBV19	TRBD1	CASSTPSGGLGTEAFF	TGTGCCAGTAGTACCCCGTCAGGGGGCCTCGGCACTGAAGCTTTCTTT
TRBJ2-7	-	TRBV4-1	TRBD1	CASSQDWPGGSYEQYF	TGCGCCAGCAGCCAAGATTGGCCAGGGGGCAGTTACGAGCAGTACTTC
TRBJ1-2	medium-sized	TRBV27	-	CASTLPTVRDGYTF	TGTGCCAGCACCCTACCTACAGTGCGCGATGGCTACACCTTC
TRBJ1-2	-	TRBV5-1	-	CASSFDRLNYGYTF	TGCGCCAGCAGCTTCGACAGGTTGAACTATGGCTACACCTTC
TRBJ2-1	few	TRBV5-1	-	CASSLDVNSGWQDEQFF	TGCGCCAGCAGCTTGGACGTTAACAGCGGGTGGCAGGATGAGCAGTTCTTC
TRBJ1-2	-	TRBV2	-	CASSESYGYTF	TGTGCCAGCAGTGAGTCCTATGGCTACACCTTC
TRBJ1-2	-	TRBV5-6	-	CASSYINYGYTF	TGTGCCAGCAGCTACATTAACTATGGCTACACCTTC
TRBJ1-1	-	TRBV2	-	CASSGFPRTEAFF	TGTGCCAGCAGCGGATTCCCAAGGACTGAAGCTTTCTTT
TRBJ1-2	-	TRBV5-4	-	CASSLVSSRTTYGYTF	TGTGCCAGCAGCTTGGTTTCAAGCAGGACGACCTATGGCTACACCTTC
TRBJ1-1	-	TRBV30	-	CAWSVGRDTEAFF	TGTGCCTGGAGTGTCGGACGGGACACTGAAGCTTTCTTT
TRBJ2-3	-	TRBV11-2	-	CASSLTGGGLTDTQYF	TGTGCCAGCAGCTTAACGGGGGGCGGATTGACAGATACGCAGTATTTT
TRBJ2-5	-	TRBV5-1	-	CASRDVLRTNQETQYF	TGCGCCAGCAGAGATGTACTCCGAACCAACCAAGAGACCCAGTACTTC
TRBJ1-4	-	TRBV5-5	-	CASSLIGGEREKLFF	TGTGCCAGCAGCTTGATCGGGGGCGAACGTGAAAAACTGTTTTTT
TRBJ1-1	-	TRBV27	-	CASSLTENTEAFF	TGTGCCAGCAGTTTGACAGAGAACACTGAAGCTTTCTTT
TRBJ2-3	-	TRBV7-6	TRBD2	CASSAHLAGGGDTQYF	TGTGCCAGCAGCGCTCATCTAGCGGGGGGGGGAGATACGCAGTATTTT
TRBJ1-1	-	TRBV6-5	-	CASTARGGPNEAFF	TGTGCCAGCACGGCTCGGGGGGGGCCCAATGAAGCTTTCTTT
TRBJ1-2	-	TRBV2	-	CASSGGSGYGYTF	TGTGCCAGCAGTGGAGGGTCAGGCTATGGCTACACCTTC
TRBJ2-2	-	TRBV7-6	TRBD2	CASSSSGVNRELFF	TGTGCCAGCAGCTCAAGCGGGGTAAACAGGGAGCTGTTTTTT
TRBJ2-3	-	TRBV5-1	-	CASSLMGGGGLGTDTQYF	TGCGCCAGCAGCTTAATGGGTGGCGGCGGTCTGGGCACAGATACGCAGTATTTT
TRBJ1-4	-	TRBV2	TRBD1	CASSRTGGLYEKLFF	TGTGCCAGCAGTCGAACAGGGGGCCTATATGAAAAACTGTTTTTT